These T cell receptor beta chains were read from a single sample in a study of OX40 agonist ivuxolimab in advanced cancers. The table came from immunoSEQ multiplex PCR; TCRdb's copy has only in-frame clones and leaves some out. Found here are around 76,000 clones, roughly nine tenths of them singletons; the top ten hold over 10%. Sequenced material: CD4+ or CD8+ T cells sorted from blood, taken in a trial of the OX40 agonist ivuxolimab. The receptors derive from an adult with an advanced solid tumor such as melanoma, head and neck, liver or kidney cancer. The CDR3 runs from the conserved cysteine through the conserved F or W. A D gene is named only where the DNA matches it firmly. Clone size is not always given. Where it is, it says once, few, many or a class for expanded clones.

cdr3_aa	cdr3_nt	d_call	clone_size	v_call	j_call
CASSLVVTEAFF	TGTGCCAGCAGCTTAGTGGTCACTGAAGCTTTCTTT	.	.	TRBV7-9	TRBJ1-1
CASSYLAGERDTQYF	TGTGCCAGCAGTTATCTTGCGGGAGAACGGGATACGCAGTATTTT	TRBD2	.	TRBV6-6	TRBJ2-3
CASSEETSGSYEQYF	TGTGCCAGCAGTGAAGAGACTAGCGGGAGTTACGAGCAGTACTTC	TRBD2	few	TRBV6-1	TRBJ2-7
CASRASTNEKLFF	TGTGCCAGCAGAGCGTCAACTAATGAAAAACTGTTTTTT	.	.	TRBV5-4	TRBJ1-4
CASSLSATGFNTEAFF	TGTGCCAGCAGTTTATCAGCGACAGGGTTTAACACTGAAGCTTTCTTT	TRBD1	.	TRBV27	TRBJ1-1
CASSLSYLGELFF	TGTGCCAGCAGCTTATCTTACCTTGGGGAGCTGTTTTTT	.	.	TRBV7-2	TRBJ2-2
CAIDSRGGEQFF	TGTGCCATAGATTCTAGGGGGGGTGAGCAGTTCTTC	.	.	TRBV11-3	TRBJ2-1
CASSPKMGVARYEQYF	TGTGCCAGCAGCCCCAAAATGGGGGTCGCACGCTACGAGCAGTACTTC	.	.	TRBV7-8	TRBJ2-7
CASSTDREYTF	TGTGCCAGCAGCACGGACAGGGAGTACACCTTC	TRBD1	.	TRBV11-3	TRBJ1-2
CASSPGQGPNEQFF	TGTGCCAGCTCCCCGGGACAGGGGCCCAATGAGCAGTTCTTC	TRBD1	.	TRBV18	TRBJ2-1
CASSGGGVYADTQYF	TGTGCCAGCAGTGGCGGTGGGGTGTACGCAGATACGCAGTATTTT	.	.	TRBV7-9	TRBJ2-3
CASSFRTGGDYGYTF	TGTGCCAGCAGTTTTAGGACAGGGGGCGACTATGGCTACACCTTC	TRBD1	few	TRBV27	TRBJ1-2
CASTDVLALEQYF	TGTGCCAGCACCGACGTACTAGCGCTCGAGCAGTACTTC	TRBD2	.	TRBV6-6	TRBJ2-7
CASSQWTGTGAAYEQYF	TGCGCCAGCAGCCAATGGACCGGGACAGGGGCCGCCTACGAGCAGTACTTC	TRBD1	.	TRBV4-1	TRBJ2-7
CASSLGGTGRGELFF	TGTGCCAGCAGCTTGGGAGGTACAGGGCGTGGGGAGCTGTTTTTT	.	.	TRBV5-4	TRBJ2-2